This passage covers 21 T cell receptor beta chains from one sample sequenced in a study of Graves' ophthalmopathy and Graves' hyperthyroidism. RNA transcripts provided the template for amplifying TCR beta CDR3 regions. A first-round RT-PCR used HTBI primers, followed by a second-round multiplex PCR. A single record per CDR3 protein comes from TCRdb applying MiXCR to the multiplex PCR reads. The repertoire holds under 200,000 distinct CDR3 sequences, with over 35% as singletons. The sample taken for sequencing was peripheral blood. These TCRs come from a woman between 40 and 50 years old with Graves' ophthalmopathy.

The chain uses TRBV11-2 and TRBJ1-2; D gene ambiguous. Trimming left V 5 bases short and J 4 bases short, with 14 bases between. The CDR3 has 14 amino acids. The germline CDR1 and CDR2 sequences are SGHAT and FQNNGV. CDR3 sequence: CASSPAGYGYGYTF. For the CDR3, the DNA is TGTGCCAGCAGCCCTGCGGGGTACGGCTATGGCTACACCTTC.

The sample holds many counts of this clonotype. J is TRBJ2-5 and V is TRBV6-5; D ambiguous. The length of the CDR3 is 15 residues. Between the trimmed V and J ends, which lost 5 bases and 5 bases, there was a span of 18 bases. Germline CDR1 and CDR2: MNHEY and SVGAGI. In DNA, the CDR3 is TGTGCCAGCAGTCTAAGCCGGGCAGGTGGGGAGACCCAGTACTTC. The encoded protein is CASSLSRAGGETQYF.

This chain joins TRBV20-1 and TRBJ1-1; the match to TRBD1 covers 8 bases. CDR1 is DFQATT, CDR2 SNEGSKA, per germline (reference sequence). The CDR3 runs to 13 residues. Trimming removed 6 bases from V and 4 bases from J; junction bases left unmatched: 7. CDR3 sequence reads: CSAQTGGITEAFF. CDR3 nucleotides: TGCAGTGCCCAAACAGGGGGTATCACTGAAGCTTTCTTT.

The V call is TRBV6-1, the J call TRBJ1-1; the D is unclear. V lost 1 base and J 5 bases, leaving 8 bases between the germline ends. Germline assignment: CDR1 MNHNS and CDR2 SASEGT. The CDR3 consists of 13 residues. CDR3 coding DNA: TGTGCCAGCAGTGAAGGCAGAAGGACTGAAGCTTTCTTT. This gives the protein CASSEGRRTEAFF.

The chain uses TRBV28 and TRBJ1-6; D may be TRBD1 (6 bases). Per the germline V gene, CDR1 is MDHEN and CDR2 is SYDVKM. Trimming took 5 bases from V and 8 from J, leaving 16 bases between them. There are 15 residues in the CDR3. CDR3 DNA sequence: TGTGCCAGCAGTCTAGGGGGAATCGGAGATTCACCCCTCCACTTT. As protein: CASSLGGIGDSPLHF. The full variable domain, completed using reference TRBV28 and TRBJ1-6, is DVKVTQSSRYLVKRTGEKVFLECVQDMDHENMFWYRQDPGLGLRLIYFSYDVKMKEKGDIPEGYSVSREKKERFSLILESASTNQTSMYLCASSLGGIGDSPLHFGNGTRLTVT.

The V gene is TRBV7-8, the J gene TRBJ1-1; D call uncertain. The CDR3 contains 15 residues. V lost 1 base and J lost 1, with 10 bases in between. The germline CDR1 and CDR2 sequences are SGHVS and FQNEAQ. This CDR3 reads CASSLVSLRNTEAFF. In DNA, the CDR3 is TGTGCCAGCAGCTTAGTGTCGCTCAGGAACACTGAAGCTTTCTTT.

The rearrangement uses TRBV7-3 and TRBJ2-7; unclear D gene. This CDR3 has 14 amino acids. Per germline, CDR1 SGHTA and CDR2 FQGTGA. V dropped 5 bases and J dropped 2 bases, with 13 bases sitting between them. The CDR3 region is CASSQLDGPYEQYF. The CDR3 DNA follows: TGTGCCAGCAGCCAACTCGACGGACCCTACGAGCAGTACTTC.

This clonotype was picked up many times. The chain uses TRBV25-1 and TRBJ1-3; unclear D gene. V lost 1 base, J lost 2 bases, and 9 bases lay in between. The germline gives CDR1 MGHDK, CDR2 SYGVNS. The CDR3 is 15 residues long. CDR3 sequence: CASSELVGTGNTIYF. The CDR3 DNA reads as TGTGCCAGCAGTGAATTGGTCGGGACTGGAAACACCATATATTTT.

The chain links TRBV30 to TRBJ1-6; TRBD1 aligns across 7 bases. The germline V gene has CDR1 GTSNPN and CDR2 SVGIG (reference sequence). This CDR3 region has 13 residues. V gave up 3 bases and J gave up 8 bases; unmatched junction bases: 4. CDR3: CAWRDRNYSPLHF. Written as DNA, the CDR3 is TGTGCCTGGAGGGACAGGAACTATTCACCCCTCCACTTT.

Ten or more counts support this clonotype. CDR3 residues: CASSLAPGVQYF. The CDR3 bases are TGTGCCAGCAGCCTGGCCCCGGGGGTTCAGTACTTC. The V gene is TRBV7-2, the J gene TRBJ2-4; possible D gene TRBD2, 6 bases. Between the trimmed V and J ends, which lost 5 bases and 11 bases, there was a span of 13 bases. The V gene's germline CDR1 is SGHTA and CDR2 FQGNSA. The CDR3 sequence is 12 residues long.

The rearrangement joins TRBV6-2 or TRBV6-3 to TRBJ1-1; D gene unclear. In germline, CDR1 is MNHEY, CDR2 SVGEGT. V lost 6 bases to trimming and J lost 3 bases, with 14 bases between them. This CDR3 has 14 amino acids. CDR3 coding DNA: TGTGCCAGCAGGCGAGACTTACCGCACACTGAAGCTTTCTTT. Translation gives CASRRDLPHTEAFF.

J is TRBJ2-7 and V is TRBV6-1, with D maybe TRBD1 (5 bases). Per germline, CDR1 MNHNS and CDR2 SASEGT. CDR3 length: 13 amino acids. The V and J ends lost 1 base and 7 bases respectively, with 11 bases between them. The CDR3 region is CASSEVVSGEQYF. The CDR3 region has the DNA TGTGCCAGCAGTGAAGTGGTCTCAGGGGAGCAGTACTTC.

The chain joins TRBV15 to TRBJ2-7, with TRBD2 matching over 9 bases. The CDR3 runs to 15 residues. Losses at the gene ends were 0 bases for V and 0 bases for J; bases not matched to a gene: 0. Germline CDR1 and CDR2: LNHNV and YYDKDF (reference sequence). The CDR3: CATSRELAGSYEQYF. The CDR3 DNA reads TGTGCCACCAGCAGAGAACTAGCGGGCTCCTACGAGCAGTACTTC. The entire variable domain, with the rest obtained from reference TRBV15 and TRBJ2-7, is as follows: DAMVIQNPRYQVTQFGKPVTLSCSQTLNHNVMYWYQQKSSQAPKLLFHYYDKDFNNEADTPDNFQSRRPNTSFCFLDIRSPGLGDTAMYLCATSRELAGSYEQYFGPGTRLTVT.

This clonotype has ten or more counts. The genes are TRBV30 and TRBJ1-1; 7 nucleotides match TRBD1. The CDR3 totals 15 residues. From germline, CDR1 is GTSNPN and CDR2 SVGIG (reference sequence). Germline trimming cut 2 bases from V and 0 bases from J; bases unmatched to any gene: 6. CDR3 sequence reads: CAWSLIGQVNTEAFF. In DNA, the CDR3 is TGTGCCTGGAGTCTTATCGGACAGGTGAACACTGAAGCTTTCTTT. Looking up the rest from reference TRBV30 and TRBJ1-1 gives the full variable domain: SQTIHQWPATLVQPVGSPLSLECTVEGTSNPNLYWYRQAAGRGLQLLFYSVGIGQISSEVPQNLSASRPQDRQFILSSKKLLLSDSGFYLCAWSLIGQVNTEAFFGQGTRLTVV.

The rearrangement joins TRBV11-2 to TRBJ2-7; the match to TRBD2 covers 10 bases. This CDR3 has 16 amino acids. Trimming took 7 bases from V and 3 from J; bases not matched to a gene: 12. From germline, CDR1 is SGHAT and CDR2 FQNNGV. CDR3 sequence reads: CASKIEGSGRVYEQYF. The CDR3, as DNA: TGTGCCAGCAAAATCGAAGGGAGCGGGAGGGTCTACGAGCAGTACTTC.

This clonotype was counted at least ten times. The CDR3 nucleotides read TGTGCCACCAGCGGACAGGCCTACGAGCAGTACTTC. Protein: CATSGQAYEQYF. This rearrangement joins TRBV15 to TRBJ2-7; 7 positions agree with TRBD1. Per germline, CDR1 LNHNV and CDR2 YYDKDF (reference sequence). With 5 bases clipped from V and 2 bases from J, the junction kept 0 bases outside the gene matches. The CDR3 has 12 residues.

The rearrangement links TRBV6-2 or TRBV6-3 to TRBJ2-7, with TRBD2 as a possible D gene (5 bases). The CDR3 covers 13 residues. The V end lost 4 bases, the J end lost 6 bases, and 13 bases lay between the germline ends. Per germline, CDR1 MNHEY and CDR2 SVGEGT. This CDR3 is CASSSAVGREQYF. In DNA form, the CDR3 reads TGTGCCAGCAGTTCAGCGGTTGGCCGCGAGCAGTACTTC.

In nucleotides, the CDR3 is TGTGCCAGCAGTAATCCGGGACTAGTCGACGAGCAGTACTTC. The encoded protein is CASSNPGLVDEQYF. The chain links TRBV6-2 or TRBV6-3 to TRBJ2-7, with 8 nucleotides matching TRBD2. The germline V gene has CDR1 MNHEY and CDR2 SVGEGT. The V and J ends lost 5 bases and 5 bases, in that order; junction bases with no gene match: 8. The CDR3 has 14 residues.

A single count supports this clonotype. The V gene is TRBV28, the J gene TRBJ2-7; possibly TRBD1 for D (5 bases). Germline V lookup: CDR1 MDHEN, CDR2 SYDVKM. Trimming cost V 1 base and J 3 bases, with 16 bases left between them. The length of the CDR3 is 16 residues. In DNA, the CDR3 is TGTGCCAGCAGTTTATACGATGTAGGGGCCCGCTACGAGCAGTACTTC. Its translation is CASSLYDVGARYEQYF.

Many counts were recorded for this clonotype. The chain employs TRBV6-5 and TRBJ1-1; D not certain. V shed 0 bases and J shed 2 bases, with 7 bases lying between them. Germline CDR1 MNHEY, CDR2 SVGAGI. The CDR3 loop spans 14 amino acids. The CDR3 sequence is CASSYSNHNTEAFF. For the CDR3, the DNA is TGTGCCAGCAGTTACTCGAATCACAACACTGAAGCTTTCTTT.

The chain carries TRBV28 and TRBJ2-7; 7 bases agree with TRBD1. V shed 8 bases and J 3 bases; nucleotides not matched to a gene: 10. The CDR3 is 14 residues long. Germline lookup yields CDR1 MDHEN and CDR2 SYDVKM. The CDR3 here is CASRSRTGFYEQYF. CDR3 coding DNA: TGTGCCAGCCGCAGCAGGACAGGCTTCTACGAGCAGTACTTC.